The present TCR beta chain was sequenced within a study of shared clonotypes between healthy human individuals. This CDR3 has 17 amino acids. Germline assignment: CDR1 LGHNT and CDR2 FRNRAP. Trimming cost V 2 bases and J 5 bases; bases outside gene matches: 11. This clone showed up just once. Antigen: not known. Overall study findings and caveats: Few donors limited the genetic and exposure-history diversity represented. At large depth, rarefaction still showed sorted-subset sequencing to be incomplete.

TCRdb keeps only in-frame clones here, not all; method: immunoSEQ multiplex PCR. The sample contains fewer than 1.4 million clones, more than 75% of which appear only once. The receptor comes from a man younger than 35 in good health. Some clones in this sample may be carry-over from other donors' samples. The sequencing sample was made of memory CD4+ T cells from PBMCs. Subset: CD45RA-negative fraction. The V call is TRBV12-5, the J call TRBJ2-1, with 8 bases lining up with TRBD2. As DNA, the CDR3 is TGTGCTAGTGGTTTGTCCCACCTAGCGGGCACCCACAATGAGCAGTTCTTC. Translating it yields CASGLSHLAGTHNEQFF.